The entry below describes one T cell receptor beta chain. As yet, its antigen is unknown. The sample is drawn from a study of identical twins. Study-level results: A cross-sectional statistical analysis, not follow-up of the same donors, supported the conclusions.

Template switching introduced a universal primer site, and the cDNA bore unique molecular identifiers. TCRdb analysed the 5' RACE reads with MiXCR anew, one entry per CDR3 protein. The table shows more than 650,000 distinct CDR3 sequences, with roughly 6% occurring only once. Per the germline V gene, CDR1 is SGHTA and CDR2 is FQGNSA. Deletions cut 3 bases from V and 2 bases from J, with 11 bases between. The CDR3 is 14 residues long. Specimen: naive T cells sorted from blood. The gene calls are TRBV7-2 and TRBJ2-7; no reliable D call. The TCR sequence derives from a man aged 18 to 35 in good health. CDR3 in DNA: TGTGCCAGCAGCTTGAGGACCACTGCCTACGAGCAGTACTTC. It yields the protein CASSLRTTAYEQYF.